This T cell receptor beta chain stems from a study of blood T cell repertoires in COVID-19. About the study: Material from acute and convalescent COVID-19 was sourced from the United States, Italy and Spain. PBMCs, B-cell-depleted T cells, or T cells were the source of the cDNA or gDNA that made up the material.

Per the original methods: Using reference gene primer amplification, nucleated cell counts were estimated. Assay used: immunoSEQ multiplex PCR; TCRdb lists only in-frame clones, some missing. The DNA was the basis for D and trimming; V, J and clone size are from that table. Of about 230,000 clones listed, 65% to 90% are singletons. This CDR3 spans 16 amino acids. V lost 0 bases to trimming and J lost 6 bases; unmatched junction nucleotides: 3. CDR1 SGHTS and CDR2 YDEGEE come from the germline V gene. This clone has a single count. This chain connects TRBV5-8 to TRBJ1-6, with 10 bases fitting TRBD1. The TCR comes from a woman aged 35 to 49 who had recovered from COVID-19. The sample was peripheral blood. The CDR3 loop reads CASSLDGTGVNSPLHF. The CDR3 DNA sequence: TGTGCCAGCAGCTTGGACGGGACAGGGGTTAATTCACCCCTCCACTTT.